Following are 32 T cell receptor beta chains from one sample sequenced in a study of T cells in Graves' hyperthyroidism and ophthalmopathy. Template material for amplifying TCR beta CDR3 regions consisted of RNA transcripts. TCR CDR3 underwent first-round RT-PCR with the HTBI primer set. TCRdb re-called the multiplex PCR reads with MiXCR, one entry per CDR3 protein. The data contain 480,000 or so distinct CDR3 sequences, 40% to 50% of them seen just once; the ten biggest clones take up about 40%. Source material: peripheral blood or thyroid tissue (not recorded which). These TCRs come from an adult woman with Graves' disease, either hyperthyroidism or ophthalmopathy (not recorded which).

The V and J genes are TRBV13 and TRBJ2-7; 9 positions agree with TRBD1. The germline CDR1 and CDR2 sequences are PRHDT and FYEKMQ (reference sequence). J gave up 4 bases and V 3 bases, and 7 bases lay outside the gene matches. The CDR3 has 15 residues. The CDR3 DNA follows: TGTGCCAGCAGCTTGACGAGGACAGGGGAATACGAGCAGTACTTC. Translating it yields CASSLTRTGEYEQYF.

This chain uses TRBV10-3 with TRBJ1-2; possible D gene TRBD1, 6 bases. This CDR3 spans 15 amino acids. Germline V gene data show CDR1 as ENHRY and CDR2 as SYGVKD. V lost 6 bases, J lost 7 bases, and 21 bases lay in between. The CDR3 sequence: CAISGGVGAVAGYTF. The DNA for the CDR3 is TGTGCCATCAGCGGGGGAGTGGGGGCTGTAGCTGGCTACACCTTC.

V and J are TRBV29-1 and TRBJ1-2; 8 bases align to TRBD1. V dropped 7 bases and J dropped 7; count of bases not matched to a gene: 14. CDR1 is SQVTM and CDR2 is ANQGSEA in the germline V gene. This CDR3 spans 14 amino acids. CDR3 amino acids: CSATGRAGGPGYTF. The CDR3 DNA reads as TGCAGCGCTACCGGGAGGGCAGGGGGCCCTGGCTACACCTTC. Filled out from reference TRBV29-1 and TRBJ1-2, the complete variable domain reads SAVISQKPSRDICQRGTSLTIQCQVDSQVTMMFWYRQQPGQSLTLIATANQGSEATYESGFVIDKFPISRPNLTFSTLTVSNMSPEDSSIYLCSATGRAGGPGYTFGSGTRLTVV.

This CDR3 reads CSSVGGYTF. As DNA, the CDR3 is TGCAGCAGTGTCGGTGGCTACACCTTC. The chain links TRBV29-1 to TRBJ1-2; D gene ambiguous. Trimming left V 8 bases short and J 7 bases short, with 8 bases between. Germline CDR1 and CDR2: SQVTM and ANQGSEA. CDR3 size: 9 residues.

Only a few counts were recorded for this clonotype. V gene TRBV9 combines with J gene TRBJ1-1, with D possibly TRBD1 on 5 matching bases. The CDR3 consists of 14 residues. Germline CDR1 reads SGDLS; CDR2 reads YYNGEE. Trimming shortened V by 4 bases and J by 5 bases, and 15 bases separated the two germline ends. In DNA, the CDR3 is TGTGCCAGCAGCCATCCGGGACGAGGAACTGAAGCTTTCTTT. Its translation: CASSHPGRGTEAFF.

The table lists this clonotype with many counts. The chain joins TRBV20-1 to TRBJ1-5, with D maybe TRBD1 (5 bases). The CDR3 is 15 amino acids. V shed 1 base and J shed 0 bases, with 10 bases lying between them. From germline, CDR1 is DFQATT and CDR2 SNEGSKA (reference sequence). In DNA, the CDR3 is TGCAGTGCTAGAGGTGGACAATATAGCAATCAGCCCCAGCATTTT. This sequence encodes CSARGGQYSNQPQHF.

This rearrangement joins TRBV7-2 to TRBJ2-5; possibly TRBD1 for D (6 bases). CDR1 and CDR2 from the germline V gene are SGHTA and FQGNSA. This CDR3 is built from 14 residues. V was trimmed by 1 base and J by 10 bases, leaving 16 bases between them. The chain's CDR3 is CASSLVQGSWDQYF. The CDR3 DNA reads TGTGCCAGCAGCTTAGTGCAGGGGAGTTGGGACCAGTACTTC.

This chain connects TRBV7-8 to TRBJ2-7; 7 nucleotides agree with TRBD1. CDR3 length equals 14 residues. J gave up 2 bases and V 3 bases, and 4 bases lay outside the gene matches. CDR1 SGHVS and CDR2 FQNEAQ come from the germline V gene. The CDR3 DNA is TGTGCCAGCAGCTTCCGGGACAGAACCTACGAGCAGTACTTC. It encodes CASSFRDRTYEQYF. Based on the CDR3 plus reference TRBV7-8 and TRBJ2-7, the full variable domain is GAGVSQSPRYKVAKRGQDVALRCDPISGHVSLFWYQQALGQGPEFLTYFQNEAQLDKSGLPSDRFFAERPEGSVSTLKIQRTQQEDSAVYLCASSFRDRTYEQYFGPGTRLTVT.

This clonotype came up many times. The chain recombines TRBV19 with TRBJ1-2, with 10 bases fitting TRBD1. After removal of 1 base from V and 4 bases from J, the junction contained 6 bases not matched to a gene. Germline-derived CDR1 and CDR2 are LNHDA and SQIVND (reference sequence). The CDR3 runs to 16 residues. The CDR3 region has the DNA TGTGCCAGTAGTATAGGACAGGGGGCGAAAGCCTATGGCTACACCTTC. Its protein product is CASSIGQGAKAYGYTF.

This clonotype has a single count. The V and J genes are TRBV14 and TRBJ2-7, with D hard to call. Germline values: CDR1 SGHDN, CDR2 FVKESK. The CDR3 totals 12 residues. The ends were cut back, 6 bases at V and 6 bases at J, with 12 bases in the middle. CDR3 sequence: CASSLTAGEQYF. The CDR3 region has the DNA TGTGCCAGCAGTTTGACGGCCGGCGAGCAGTACTTC.

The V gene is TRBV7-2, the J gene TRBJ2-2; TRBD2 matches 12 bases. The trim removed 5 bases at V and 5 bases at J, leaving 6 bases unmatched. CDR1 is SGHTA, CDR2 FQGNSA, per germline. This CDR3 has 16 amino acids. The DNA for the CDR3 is TGTGCCAGCAGCCCCCCGACTAGCGGGAGTACCGGGGAGCTGTTTTTT. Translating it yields CASSPPTSGSTGELFF.

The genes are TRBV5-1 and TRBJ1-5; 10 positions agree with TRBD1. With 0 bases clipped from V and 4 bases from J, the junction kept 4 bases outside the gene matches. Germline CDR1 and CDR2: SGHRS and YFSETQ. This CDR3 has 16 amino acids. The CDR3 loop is CASSLEPGQGNQPQHF. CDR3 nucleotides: TGCGCCAGCAGCTTGGAACCGGGACAGGGGAATCAGCCCCAGCATTTT.

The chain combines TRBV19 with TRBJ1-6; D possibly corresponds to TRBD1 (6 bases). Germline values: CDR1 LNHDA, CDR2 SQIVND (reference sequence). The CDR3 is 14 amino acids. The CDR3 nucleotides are TGTGCTACGATTTTCAGTCGGGGGCTTACACCCCTCCACTTT. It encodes CATIFSRGLTPLHF. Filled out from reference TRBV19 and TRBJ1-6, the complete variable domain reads DGGITQSPKYLFRKEGQNVTLSCEQNLNHDAMYWYRQDPGQGLRLIYYSQIVNDFQKGDIAEGYSVSREKKESFPLTVTSAQKNPTAFYLCATIFSRGLTPLHFGNGTRLTVT.

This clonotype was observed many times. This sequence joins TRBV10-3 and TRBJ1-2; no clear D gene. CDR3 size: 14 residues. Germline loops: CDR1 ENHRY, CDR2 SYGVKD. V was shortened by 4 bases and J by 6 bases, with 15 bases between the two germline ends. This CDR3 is CAISAGARGNGYTF. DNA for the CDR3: TGTGCCATCAGTGCTGGCGCCCGAGGGAATGGCTACACCTTC.

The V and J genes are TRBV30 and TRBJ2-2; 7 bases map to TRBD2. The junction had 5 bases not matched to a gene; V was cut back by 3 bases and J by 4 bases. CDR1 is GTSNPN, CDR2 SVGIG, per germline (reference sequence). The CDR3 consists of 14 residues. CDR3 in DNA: TGTGCCTGGAGCGAATGGGGGGGCACCGGGGAGCTGTTTTTT. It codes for CAWSEWGGTGELFF.

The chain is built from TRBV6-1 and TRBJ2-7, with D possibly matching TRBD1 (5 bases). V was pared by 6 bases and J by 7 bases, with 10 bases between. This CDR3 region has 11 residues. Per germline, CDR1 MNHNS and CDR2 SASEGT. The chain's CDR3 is CASRQGWEQYF. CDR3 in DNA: TGTGCCAGCAGGCAGGGATGGGAGCAGTACTTC.

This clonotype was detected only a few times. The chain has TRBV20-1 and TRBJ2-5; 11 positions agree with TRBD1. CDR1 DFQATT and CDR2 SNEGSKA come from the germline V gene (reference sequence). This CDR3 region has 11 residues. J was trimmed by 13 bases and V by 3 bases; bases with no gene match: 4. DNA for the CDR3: TGCAGTGCTAGCGGACAGGGGGCCTGGTACTTC. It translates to CSASGQGAWYF.

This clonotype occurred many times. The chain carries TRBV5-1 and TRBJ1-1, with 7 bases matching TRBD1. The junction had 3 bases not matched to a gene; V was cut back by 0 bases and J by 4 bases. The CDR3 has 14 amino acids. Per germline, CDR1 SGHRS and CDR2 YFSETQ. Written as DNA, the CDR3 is TGCGCCAGCAGCTTGGAGGCAGGGGGCACTGAAGCTTTCTTT. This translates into CASSLEAGGTEAFF.

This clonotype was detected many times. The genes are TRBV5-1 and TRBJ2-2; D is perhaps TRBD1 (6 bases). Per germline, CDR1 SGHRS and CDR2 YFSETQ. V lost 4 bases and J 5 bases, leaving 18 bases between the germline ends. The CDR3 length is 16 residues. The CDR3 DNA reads TGCGCCAGCAGCCTGTTCCCACAGGGACGTACCGGGGAGCTGTTTTTT. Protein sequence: CASSLFPQGRTGELFF.

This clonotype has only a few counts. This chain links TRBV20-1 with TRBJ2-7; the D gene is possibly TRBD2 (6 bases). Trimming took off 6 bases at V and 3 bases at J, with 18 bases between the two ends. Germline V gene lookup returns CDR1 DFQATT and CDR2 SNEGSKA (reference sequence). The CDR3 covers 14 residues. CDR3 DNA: TGCAGTGCCACCTCACCCCTTAGCGGCTACGAGCAGTACTTC. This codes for CSATSPLSGYEQYF.

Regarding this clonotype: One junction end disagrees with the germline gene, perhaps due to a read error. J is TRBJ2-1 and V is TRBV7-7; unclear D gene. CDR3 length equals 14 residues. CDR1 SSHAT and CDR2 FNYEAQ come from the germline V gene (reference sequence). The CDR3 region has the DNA TGTGCTAGCAGCCGTGACGGGCCCTACAATGAGCAGTTCTTC. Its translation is CASSRDGPYNEQFF. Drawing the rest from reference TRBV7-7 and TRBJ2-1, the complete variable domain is GAGVSQSPRYKVTKRGQDVTLRCDPISSHATLYWYQQALGQGPEFLTYFNYEAQPDKSGLPSDRFSAERPEGSISTLTIQRTEQRDSAMYRCASSRDGPYNEQFFGPGTRLTVL.

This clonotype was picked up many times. The DNA for the CDR3 is TGTGCCAGCAGCTCCTACAGGGGGGTGGGCACTGAAGCTTTCTTT. It yields the protein CASSSYRGVGTEAFF. V gene TRBV7-9 combines with J gene TRBJ1-1; 8 positions match TRBD1. The length of the CDR3 is 15 residues. Germline V gene sequence: CDR1 SEHNR, CDR2 FQNEAQ (reference sequence). The trim removed 4 bases at V and 4 bases at J, leaving 8 bases unmatched.

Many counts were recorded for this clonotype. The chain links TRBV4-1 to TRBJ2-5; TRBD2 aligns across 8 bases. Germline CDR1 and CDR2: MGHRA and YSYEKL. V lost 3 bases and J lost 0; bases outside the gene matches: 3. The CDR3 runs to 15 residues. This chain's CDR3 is CASSQGTRDQETQYF. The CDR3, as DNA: TGCGCCAGCAGCCAGGGGACTAGGGACCAAGAGACCCAGTACTTC.

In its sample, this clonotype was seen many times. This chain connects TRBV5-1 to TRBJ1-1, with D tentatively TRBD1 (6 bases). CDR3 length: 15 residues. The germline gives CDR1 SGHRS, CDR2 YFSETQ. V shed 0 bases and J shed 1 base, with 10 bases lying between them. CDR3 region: CASSLDPTGNTEAFF. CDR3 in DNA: TGCGCCAGCAGCTTGGATCCGACAGGGAACACTGAAGCTTTCTTT.

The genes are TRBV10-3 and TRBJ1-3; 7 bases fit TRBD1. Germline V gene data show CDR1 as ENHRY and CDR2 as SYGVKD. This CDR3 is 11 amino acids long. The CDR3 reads CVTGVGNTIYF. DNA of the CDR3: TGTGTCACAGGGGTCGGAAACACCATATATTTT.

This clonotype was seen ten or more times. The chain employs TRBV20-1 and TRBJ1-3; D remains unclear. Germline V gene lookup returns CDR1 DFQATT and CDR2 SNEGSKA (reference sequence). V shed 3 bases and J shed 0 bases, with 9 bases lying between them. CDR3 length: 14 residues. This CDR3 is CSASLQISGNTIYF. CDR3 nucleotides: TGCAGTGCTAGCTTACAGATCTCTGGAAACACCATATATTTT.

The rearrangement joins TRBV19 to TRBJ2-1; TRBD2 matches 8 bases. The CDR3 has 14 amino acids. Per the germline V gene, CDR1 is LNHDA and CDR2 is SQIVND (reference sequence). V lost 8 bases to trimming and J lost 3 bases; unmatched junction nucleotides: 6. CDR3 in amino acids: CASRGTRDYNEQFF. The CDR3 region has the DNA TGTGCCAGTCGCGGGACTAGAGACTACAATGAGCAGTTCTTC. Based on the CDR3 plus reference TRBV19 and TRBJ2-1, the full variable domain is DGGITQSPKYLFRKEGQNVTLSCEQNLNHDAMYWYRQDPGQGLRLIYYSQIVNDFQKGDIAEGYSVSREKKESFPLTVTSAQKNPTAFYLCASRGTRDYNEQFFGPGTRLTVL.

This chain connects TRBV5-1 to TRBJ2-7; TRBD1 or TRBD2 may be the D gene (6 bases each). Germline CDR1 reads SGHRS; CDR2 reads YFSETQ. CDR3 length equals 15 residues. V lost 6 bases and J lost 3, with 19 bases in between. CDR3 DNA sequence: TGCGCCAGCAAAGACGGATCGGGGGCCCGCTACGAGCAGTACTTC. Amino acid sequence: CASKDGSGARYEQYF.

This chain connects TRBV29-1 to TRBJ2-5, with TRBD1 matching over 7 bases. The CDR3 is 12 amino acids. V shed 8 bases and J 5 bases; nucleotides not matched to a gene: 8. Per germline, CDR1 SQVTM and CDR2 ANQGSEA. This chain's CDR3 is CSIRQGAETQYF. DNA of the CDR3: TGCAGCATACGACAGGGAGCGGAGACCCAGTACTTC.

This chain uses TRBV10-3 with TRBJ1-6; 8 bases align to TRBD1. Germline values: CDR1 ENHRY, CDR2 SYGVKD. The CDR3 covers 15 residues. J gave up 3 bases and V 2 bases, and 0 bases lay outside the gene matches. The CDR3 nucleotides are TGTGCCATCAGTGAGGACAGGGGCTATAATTCACCCCTCCACTTT. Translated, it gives CAISEDRGYNSPLHF.

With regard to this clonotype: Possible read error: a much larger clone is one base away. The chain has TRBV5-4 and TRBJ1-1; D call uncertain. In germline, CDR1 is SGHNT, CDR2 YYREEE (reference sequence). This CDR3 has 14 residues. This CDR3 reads CASSLFPENTEASF. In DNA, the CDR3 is TGTGCCAGCAGCTTGTTCCCGGAGAACACTGAAGCTTCCTTT.

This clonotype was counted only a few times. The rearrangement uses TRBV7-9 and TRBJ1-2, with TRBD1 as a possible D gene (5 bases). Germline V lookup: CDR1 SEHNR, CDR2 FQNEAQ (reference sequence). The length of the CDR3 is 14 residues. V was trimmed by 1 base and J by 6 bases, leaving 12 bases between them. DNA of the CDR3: TGTGCCAGCAGCTTAGGGAGGACGGGGGATGGCTACACCTTC. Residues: CASSLGRTGDGYTF. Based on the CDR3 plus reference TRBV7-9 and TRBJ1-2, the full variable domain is DTGVSQNPRHKITKRGQNVTFRCDPISEHNRLYWYRQTLGQGPEFLTYFQNEAQLEKSRLLSDRFSAERPKGSFSTLEIQRTEQGDSAMYLCASSLGRTGDGYTFGSGTRLTVV.